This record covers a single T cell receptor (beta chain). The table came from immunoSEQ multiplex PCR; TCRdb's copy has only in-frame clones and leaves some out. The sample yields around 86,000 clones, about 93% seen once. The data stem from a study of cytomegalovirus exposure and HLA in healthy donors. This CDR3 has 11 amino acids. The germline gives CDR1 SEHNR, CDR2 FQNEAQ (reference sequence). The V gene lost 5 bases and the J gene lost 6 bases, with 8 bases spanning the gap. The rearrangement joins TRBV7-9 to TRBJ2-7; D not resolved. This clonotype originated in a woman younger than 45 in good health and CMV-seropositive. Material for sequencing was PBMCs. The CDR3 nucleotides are TGTGCCAGCAGCCGAACGGTCGAGCAGTACTTC. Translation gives CASSRTVEQYF.